This TCR beta chain was captured in a study of blood T cells in healthy people across ages. The second PCR ran roughly 6 to 11 cycles with a sample-barcoded 5' primer and J-beta primers. TCRdb re-analysed the 5' RACE reads in MiXCR, keeping a single row per CDR3 protein. The sample has fewer than 900,000 distinct CDR3 sequences; over 45% are singletons. Trimming shortened V by 3 bases and J by 5 bases, and 11 bases separated the two germline ends. The germline CDR1 and CDR2 sequences are SGHRS and YFSETQ. The CDR3 consists of 13 residues. The sequencing sample was made of blood. The chain couples TRBV5-1 to TRBJ2-5, with D possibly being TRBD1 or TRBD2 (5 bases each). This clonotype originated in an older woman in good health. The CDR3 here is CASSWEEGETQYF. CDR3 coding DNA: TGCGCCAGCAGCTGGGAAGAGGGGGAGACCCAGTACTTC. The whole variable domain, remainder taken from reference TRBV5-1 and TRBJ2-5, is KAGVTQTPRYLIKTRGQQVTLSCSPISGHRSVSWYQQTPGQGLQFLFEYFSETQRNKGNFPGRFSGRQFSNSRSEMNVSTLELGDSALYLCASSWEEGETQYFGPGTRLLVL.